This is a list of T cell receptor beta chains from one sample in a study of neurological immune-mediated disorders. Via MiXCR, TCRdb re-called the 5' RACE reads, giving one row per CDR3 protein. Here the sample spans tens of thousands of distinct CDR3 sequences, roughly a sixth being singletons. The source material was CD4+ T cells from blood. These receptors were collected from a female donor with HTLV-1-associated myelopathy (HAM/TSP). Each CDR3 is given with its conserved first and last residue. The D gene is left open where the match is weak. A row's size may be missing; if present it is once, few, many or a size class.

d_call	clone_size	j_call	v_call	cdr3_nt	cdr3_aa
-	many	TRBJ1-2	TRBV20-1	TGCAGTGTCAGGGGTGCGGGGGGCTACACCTTC	CSVRGAGGYTF
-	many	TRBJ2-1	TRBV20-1	TGCAGTGCTTGGGTCCAGCGGGAGCAGTTCTTC	CSAWVQREQFF
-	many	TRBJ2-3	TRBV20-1	TGCAGTGCGCAACTAGCACGCACAGATACGCAGTATTTT	CSAQLARTDTQYF
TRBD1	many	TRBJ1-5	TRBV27	TGTGCCAGCAGTTTTCAGGGGGCCAATCAGCCCCAGCATTTT	CASSFQGANQPQHF
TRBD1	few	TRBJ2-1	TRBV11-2	TGTGCCAGCAGCTCGGGCCGCCGGGACAGGGATGGGATTCCGGACATGGCATACAATGAGCAGTTCTTC	CASSSGRRDRDGIPDMAYNEQFF
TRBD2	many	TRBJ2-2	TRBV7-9	TGTGCCAGCAGCCGACTAGCAGGGACCGGGGAGCTGTTTTTT	CASSRLAGTGELFF
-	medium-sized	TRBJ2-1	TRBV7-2	TGTGCCAGCAGCTTCGGCCAGGGGGGTGAGCAGTTCTTC	CASSFGQGGEQFF
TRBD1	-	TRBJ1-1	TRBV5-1	TGCGCCAGCAGCCCACTTACCGGACAGGGTCGGAGGACTGAAGCTTTCTTT	CASSPLTGQGRRTEAFF
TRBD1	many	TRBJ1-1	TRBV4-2	TGTGCCAGCAGCCAAGGAGACAGGGATGATCCTGAAGCTTTCTTT	CASSQGDRDDPEAFF
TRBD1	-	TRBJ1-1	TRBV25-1	TGTGCCAGCAATGATCCGCCGGGACAGGGGAAAAGAGCTTTCTTT	CASNDPPGQGKRAFF
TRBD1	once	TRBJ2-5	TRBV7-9	TGTGCCAGCAGCTTAGGGACAGGGTCCCAAGAGACCCAGTACTTC	CASSLGTGSQETQYF
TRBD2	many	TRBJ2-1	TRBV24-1	TGTGCCACCAGTGAGTCTAGCGGGAGGCACAATGAGCAGTTCTTC	CATSESSGRHNEQFF
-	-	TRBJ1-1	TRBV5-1	TGCGCCAGCAGGTTTAATCCCTATACTGAAGCTTTCTTT	CASRFNPYTEAFF
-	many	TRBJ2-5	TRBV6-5	TGTGCCAGCAGTTACTCGATGATACAAGAGACCCAGTACTTC	CASSYSMIQETQYF
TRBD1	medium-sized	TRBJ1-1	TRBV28	TGTGCCAGCAGCCAGGGGGTGGCCACTGAAGCTTTCTTT	CASSQGVATEAFF
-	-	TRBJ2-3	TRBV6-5	TGTGCCAGCAGTAGTCCAGGGGGGACCACAGATACGCAGTATTTT	CASSSPGGTTDTQYF
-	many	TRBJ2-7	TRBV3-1	TGTGCCAGCAGCCAAGATACCCCCCTGGGGGAGCAGTACTTC	CASSQDTPLGEQYF
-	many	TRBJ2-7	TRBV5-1	TGCGCCAGCAGCTTGTACACCGGGGCCGAGCAGTACTTC	CASSLYTGAEQYF
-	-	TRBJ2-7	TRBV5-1	TGCGCCAGCAGCTTGGCCGCTGGCAGAGAGCAGTACTTC	CASSLAAGREQYF
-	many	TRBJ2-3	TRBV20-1	TGCAGTGCTAGAGGGGGGCTAAGCACAGATACGCAGTATTTT	CSARGGLSTDTQYF
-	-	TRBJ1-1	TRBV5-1	TGCGCCAGCAGCTTTATGGGGCGGTACACTGAAGCTTTCTTT	CASSFMGRYTEAFF
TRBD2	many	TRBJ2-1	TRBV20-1	TGCAGTGCTAGAGATCAGTCTAGCGGGGGCTACAATGAGCAGTTCTTC	CSARDQSSGGYNEQFF
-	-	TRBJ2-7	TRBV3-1	TGTGTCAGCAGCTACCGGGACATATCCTACGAGCAGTACTTC	CVSSYRDISYEQYF
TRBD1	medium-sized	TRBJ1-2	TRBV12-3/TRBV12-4	TGTGCCAGCAGGTCTGAGGGGGCGTGGGGCTACACCTTC	CASRSEGAWGYTF
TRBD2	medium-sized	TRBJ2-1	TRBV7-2	TGTGCCAGCAGCCCCGGGGGGTACCCCTACAATGAGCAGTTCTTC	CASSPGGYPYNEQFF
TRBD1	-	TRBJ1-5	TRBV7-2	TGTGCCAGCAGCATGGACAGGGGGCGCGGGAGAAATAAACCCCAGCATTTT	CASSMDRGRGRNKPQHF
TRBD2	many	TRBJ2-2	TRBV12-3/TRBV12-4	TGTGCCAGCAGCCGGACTAGCGGGGGGGCGGGAGGGGAGCTGTTTTTT	CASSRTSGGAGGELFF
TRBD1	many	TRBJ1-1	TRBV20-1	TGCAGTGCTAGACCCCGGGACAGGGGTCGCACTGAAGCTTTCTTT	CSARPRDRGRTEAFF
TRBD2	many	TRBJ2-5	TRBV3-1	TGTGCCAGTGAACTAGCGGGGCAAGAGACCCAGTACTTC	CASELAGQETQYF
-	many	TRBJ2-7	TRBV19	TGTGCCAGTAGTATAGATTCGGGGCAGGTGAGCGAGCAGTACTTC	CASSIDSGQVSEQYF
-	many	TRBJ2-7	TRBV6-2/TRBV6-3	TGTGCCAGCAACTTCGCGGGAAGTATCTACGAGCAGTACTTC	CASNFAGSIYEQYF
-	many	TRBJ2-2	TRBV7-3	TGTGCCAGCAGCTTAGGCCCCCCGAACACCGGGGAGCTGTTTTTT	CASSLGPPNTGELFF
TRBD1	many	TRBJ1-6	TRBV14	TGTGCCAGCAGCTGGGACAGGAGTAATTCACCCCTCCACTTT	CASSWDRSNSPLHF
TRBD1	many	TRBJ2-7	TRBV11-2	TGTGCCAGCAGCTTAGTAGGACAGGGCAACGAGCAGTACTTC	CASSLVGQGNEQYF
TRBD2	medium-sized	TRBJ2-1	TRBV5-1	TGCGCCAGCAGCTTCTGGGGACTAGCGGCCAACCCGCAGGATGAGCAGTTCTTC	CASSFWGLAANPQDEQFF
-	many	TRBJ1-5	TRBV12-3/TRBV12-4	TGTGCCAGCAGTAGTGACGGATATCAGCCCCAGCATTTT	CASSSDGYQPQHF
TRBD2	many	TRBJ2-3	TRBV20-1	TGCAGTGCTCCGGCGGTAGCGGGAGGGGGGTGGGATACGCAGTATTTT	CSAPAVAGGGWDTQYF
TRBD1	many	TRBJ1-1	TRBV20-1	TGCAGTGCCACTTCTCACAGGGGGGACACTGAAGCTTTCTTT	CSATSHRGDTEAFF
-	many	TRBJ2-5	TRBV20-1	TGCAGTGCTAGGAGGGGAAGGGAGACCCAGTACTTC	CSARRGRETQYF
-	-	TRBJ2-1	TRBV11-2	TGTGCCAGCAGCTTAGATTTCAGCCTCAATGAGCAGTTCTTC	CASSLDFSLNEQFF
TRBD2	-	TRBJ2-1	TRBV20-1	TGCAGTGCTAGTACGGGGGGGTCCTTGGGCAATGAGCAGTTCTTC	CSASTGGSLGNEQFF
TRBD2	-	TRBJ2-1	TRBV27	TGTGCCAGCAGGGCTGGGTGGGGGGGGAATGAGCAGTTCTTC	CASRAGWGGNEQFF
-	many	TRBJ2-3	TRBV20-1	TGCAGTGCCGACGGAAGGGGAACGGCTAGCACAGATACGCAGTATTTT	CSADGRGTASTDTQYF
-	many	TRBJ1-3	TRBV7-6	TGTGCCAGCAGCGCAGAATGGGTGTCTGGAAACACCATATATTTT	CASSAEWVSGNTIYF
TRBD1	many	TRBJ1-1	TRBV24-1	TGTGCCACCAGTGACTCACCCCCGGACAGGGGGGGGAACACTGAAGCTTTCTTT	CATSDSPPDRGGNTEAFF